This TCR beta chain came from a study of tumor-infiltrating lymphocytes in primary liver carcinoma. Regarding the study as a whole: When set against blood, tumors had a significantly higher top-250-clone fraction (p = 0.039). Lower overlap was observed for tumor-adjacent and tumor-blood pairs relative to tumor region pairs.

Note on this clonotype: Its antigen is still unknown. The junction shows a germline mismatch at one end, possibly a read error.

With roughly 0.5 ug total RNA as template and a constant-region primer, TCR beta cDNA was made. Nested multiplex PCR, run for three rounds with slightly modified ARM-PCR, yielded TCR beta libraries. Via MiXCR, TCRdb re-called the multiplex PCR reads, giving one row per CDR3 protein. Of more than 75,000 distinct CDR3 sequences in the sample, 72% are singletons; the top ten hold roughly 21%. The study co-extracted DNA and RNA from about 21-30 mg of unsorted bulk tissue. The sequence was collected from a man aged 40-49 years with primary liver carcinoma and hepatitis B virus infection. The sequenced sample consisted of liver tumor tissue from sampling region 1. As for subset: tumor region T1, superior pole.

In DNA form, the CDR3 reads TGTGTCATCAGTGGACAGGGGGGCATAGATAAGCAGTATTTT. Protein product: CVISGQGGIDKQYF. V gene TRBV10-3 combines with J gene TRBJ2-3; TRBD1 aligns across 10 bases. The germline CDR1 and CDR2 sequences are ENHRY and SYGVKD. This CDR3 has 14 residues.